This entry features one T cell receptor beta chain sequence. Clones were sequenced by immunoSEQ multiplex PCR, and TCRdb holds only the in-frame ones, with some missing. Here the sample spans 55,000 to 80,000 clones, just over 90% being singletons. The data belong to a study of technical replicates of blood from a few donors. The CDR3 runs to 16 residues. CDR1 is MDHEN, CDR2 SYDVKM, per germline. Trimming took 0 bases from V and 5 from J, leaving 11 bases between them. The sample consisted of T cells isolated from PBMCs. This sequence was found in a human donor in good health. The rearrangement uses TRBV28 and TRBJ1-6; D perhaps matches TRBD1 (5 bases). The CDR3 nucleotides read TGTGCCAGCAGTTTATGGTCAGGGTATAATAATTCACCCCTCCACTTT. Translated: CASSLWSGYNNSPLHF.